Below are 27 T cell receptor beta chains sequenced from a single sample in a study of regulatory T cells in long-lasting Graves disease. The time point here: newly diagnosed GD, antithyroid drugs for less than 3 months. PBMC RNA was the source of the TCR library. To make TCR beta libraries, researchers used iRepertoire HTBI primers and Arm-PCR of CDR3 regions. MiXCR was run by TCRdb on the multiplex PCR reads, yielding one entry per CDR3 protein. The table has hundreds of thousands of distinct CDR3 sequences, about 16% seen once. The same sample was also used in a study of T cells in Graves' hyperthyroidism and ophthalmopathy.

Source: peripheral blood mononuclear cells (PBMCs), taken at new diagnosis, from a patient treated with antithyroid drugs. The receptors derive from a young man with Graves disease.

This clonotype was seen more than once but under ten times. V usage is TRBV5-1 and J usage is TRBJ2-7; no definite D call. The length of the CDR3 is 14 residues. V was trimmed by 7 bases and J by 0 bases, leaving 14 bases between them. The germline V gene encodes CDR1 SGHRS and CDR2 YFSETQ. CDR3: CASRARQDSYEQYF. CDR3 DNA: TGCGCCAGCCGCGCAAGGCAGGACTCCTACGAGCAGTACTTC.

As concerns this clonotype: This may arise from a read error, as a much more abundant clone is one base away. The chain couples TRBV30 to TRBJ2-3, with D tentatively TRBD1 (5 bases). The J call may be faulty, since TRBJ2-5 better matches the DNA end. This CDR3 spans 11 amino acids. Germline values: CDR1 GTSNPN, CDR2 SVGIG (reference sequence). CDR3 sequence (DNA): TGTGCCTGGAGCCCGGACAAGACCCAGTACTTC. It codes for CAWSPDKTQYF.

This chain joins TRBV5-1 and TRBJ2-1; D may correspond to TRBD1 or TRBD2 (5 bases each). CDR1 and CDR2 (germline): SGHRS, YFSETQ. This CDR3 is 16 amino acids long. V was shortened by 4 bases and J by 0 bases, with 14 bases between the two germline ends. CDR3 coding DNA: TGCGCCAGCAGCGGGGGACCGTTGAACTCCTACAATGAGCAGTTCTTC. It encodes CASSGGPLNSYNEQFF.

The genes are TRBV2 and TRBJ2-7; D is possibly TRBD1 (5 bases). V lost 2 bases and J 6 bases, leaving 11 bases between the germline ends. In germline, CDR1 is SNHLY, CDR2 FYNNEI. This CDR3 is 13 amino acids long. CDR3 sequence: CASSEQGRGEQYF. The CDR3 DNA sequence: TGTGCCAGCAGTGAACAGGGAAGGGGCGAGCAGTACTTC.

This clonotype was counted only a few times. This chain links TRBV7-6 with TRBJ2-7; D might be TRBD2 (6 bases). The CDR3 is made up of 15 amino acids. The V and J ends lost 0 bases and 3 bases respectively, with 12 bases between them. CDR1 is SGHVS, CDR2 FNYEAQ, per germline. As DNA, the CDR3 is TGTGCCAGCAGCTTAGCGGCTAGCGATTTCTACGAGCAGTACTTC. This gives the protein CASSLAASDFYEQYF.

This clonotype was seen repeatedly, ten times or more. J is TRBJ2-1 and V is TRBV27; the match to TRBD1 covers 8 bases. Germline V gene lookup returns CDR1 MNHEY and CDR2 SMNVEV (reference sequence). V gave up 6 bases and J gave up 2 bases; unmatched junction bases: 3. The length of the CDR3 is 14 residues. The CDR3 nucleotides are TGTGCCAGCAGGGACAGGGAGCCCTACAATGAGCAGTTCTTC. Its translation is CASRDREPYNEQFF.

This clonotype was seen ten or more times. The chain couples TRBV20-1 to TRBJ2-7, with D hard to call. The CDR3 has 13 residues. Trimming removed 2 bases from V and 2 bases from J, with 10 bases in between. CDR1 DFQATT and CDR2 SNEGSKA come from the germline V gene (reference sequence). As DNA, the CDR3 is TGCAGTGCTAGAAGGGCTAGTACCTACGAGCAGTACTTC. Protein sequence: CSARRASTYEQYF.

This clonotype was seen repeatedly, ten times or more. The chain employs TRBV11-1 and TRBJ2-7, with D uncertain. V gave up 5 bases and J gave up 5 bases, with 16 bases separating them. The CDR3 contains 14 residues. Germline CDR1 reads SGHAT; CDR2 reads FQDESV (reference sequence). The CDR3 DNA reads as TGTGCCAGCAGCGAAAGTTATCTGGGCGACGAGCAGTACTTC. Its translation: CASSESYLGDEQYF.

Comments on this clonotype: One end of the junction is discordant with germline, which a read error may explain. V and J are TRBV13 and TRBJ2-1; D is undetermined. The germline gives CDR1 PRHDT, CDR2 FYEKMQ (reference sequence). The CDR3 contains 13 residues. CDR3 coding DNA: TGTGCCGGCAGCTTGCTTAGAAGGAATGAGCAGTTCTTC. It yields the protein CAGSLLRRNEQFF.

This clonotype showed up many times. The V call is TRBV11-1, the J call TRBJ2-3; the D gene is possibly TRBD2 (5 bases). V gave up 3 bases and J gave up 4 bases, with 17 bases separating them. CDR3 length: 16 residues. Germline V gene data show CDR1 as SGHAT and CDR2 as FQDESV (reference sequence). The CDR3: CASSFYSGSRADTQYF. The CDR3, as DNA: TGTGCCAGCAGCTTTTACAGCGGCTCGAGGGCAGATACGCAGTATTTT.

A word on this clonotype: A read error may explain this, as a much larger clone is one base away. The chain has TRBV12-5 and TRBJ2-7, with 10 bases fitting TRBD2. Germline V CDR1 and CDR2: LGHNT, FRNRAP. Trimming took 4 bases from V and 7 from J; bases not matched to a gene: 10. The CDR3 is 15 amino acids. CDR3 nucleotides: TGTGCTAGTGGTTCGAGCGGGAGGGCATACAATGAGCAGTACTTC. Translated, it gives CASGSSGRAYNEQYF. The variable domain in full, completed from reference TRBV12-5 and TRBJ2-7, reads DARVTQTPRHKVTEMGQEVTMRCQPILGHNTVFWYRQTMMQGLELLAYFRNRAPLDDSGMPKDRFSAEMPDATLATLKIQPSEPRDSAVYFCASGSSGRAYNEQYFGPGTRLTVT.

The table lists this clonotype with a few counts. This chain links TRBV6-1 with TRBJ1-4; D is possibly TRBD1 (5 bases). The CDR3 has 14 amino acids. The V end lost 3 bases, the J end lost 4 bases, and 9 bases lay between the germline ends. The germline gives CDR1 MNHNS, CDR2 SASEGT. The CDR3, as DNA: TGTGCCAGCAGTGATATCGGGGGTAATGAAAAACTGTTTTTT. Its translation is CASSDIGGNEKLFF.

In the case of this clonotype: A much more abundant neighbour one base away suggests this may be a read error. The CDR3 sequence: CASSLRGREVFF. The CDR3, as DNA: TGCGCCAGCAGCTTGCGGGGCCGTGAAGTTTTCTTT. The chain carries TRBV5-1 and TRBJ1-1; D possibly corresponds to TRBD1 (5 bases). Germline-derived CDR1 and CDR2 are SGHRS and YFSETQ. The CDR3 contains 12 residues.

This clonotype occurred many times. V gene TRBV6-1 combines with J gene TRBJ1-1; tentatively, D is TRBD1 (6 bases). Germline V lookup: CDR1 MNHNS, CDR2 SASEGT. The CDR3 is 14 residues long. V dropped 4 bases and J dropped 0 bases, with 9 bases sitting between them. The CDR3 DNA sequence: TGTGCCAGCAGTGCTGGACAGATGAACACTGAAGCTTTCTTT. Protein sequence: CASSAGQMNTEAFF.

This clonotype occurred a few times. The junction departs from germline at one end; a sequencing error may be responsible. V gene TRBV6-4 combines with J gene TRBJ2-3, with a weak D call TRBD2 (5 bases). Germline values: CDR1 MRHNA, CDR2 SNTAGT. The CDR3 sequence is 13 residues long. CDR3 DNA: TGTGCCAGCAGTTACTCGGGGAAAGATACGCAGTATTTT. This translates into CASSYSGKDTQYF.

In this sample, this clonotype turned up many times. The V gene is TRBV15, the J gene TRBJ1-2, with D unresolved. The V gene's germline CDR1 is LNHNV and CDR2 YYDKDF (reference sequence). The CDR3 has 13 amino acids. Trimming took 0 bases from V and 7 from J, leaving 9 bases between them. CDR3 DNA sequence: TGTGCCACCAGCAGAGATCGTACGGGTGGCTACACCTTC. This encodes CATSRDRTGGYTF.

The sample holds many counts of this clonotype. J is TRBJ2-1 and V is TRBV7-8; 10 nucleotides agree with TRBD2. The germline V gene encodes CDR1 SGHVS and CDR2 FQNEAQ. The CDR3 runs to 19 residues. Germline trimming cut 5 bases from V and 3 bases from J; bases unmatched to any gene: 16. The CDR3 sequence: CASSPRMLAGAILYNEQFF. The CDR3, as DNA: TGTGCCAGCAGCCCGCGGATGCTAGCGGGAGCGATACTCTACAATGAGCAGTTCTTC.

This clonotype was picked up many times. This chain links TRBV28 with TRBJ2-1; 14 bases match TRBD2. Germline CDR1 MDHEN, CDR2 SYDVKM. CDR3 length: 18 residues. V lost 7 bases, J lost 9 bases, and 17 bases stayed unmatched. The CDR3 sequence: CASNKPTGTSGGSGEQFF. Here the CDR3 DNA reads TGTGCCAGCAATAAGCCGACGGGGACTAGCGGGGGTTCGGGTGAGCAGTTCTTC.

In this sample, this clonotype turned up many times. The genes are TRBV6-1 and TRBJ2-3; D may be TRBD2 (6 bases). Trimming took 5 bases from V and 5 from J, leaving 17 bases between them. The CDR3 loop spans 15 amino acids. The germline V gene has CDR1 MNHNS and CDR2 SASEGT. CDR3 in DNA: TGTGCCAGCAGTACGGGACTCCAGACGGGAGATACGCAGTATTTT. Its translation: CASSTGLQTGDTQYF.

With regard to this clonotype: A junction end diverges from the germline sequence, so it may reflect a read error. This rearrangement joins TRBV6-2 or TRBV6-3 to TRBJ2-7, with TRBD2 identical over 9 bases. The CDR3 has 15 amino acids. CDR1 MNHEY and CDR2 SVGEGT come from the germline V gene. CDR3 DNA sequence: TGTGCCAGCAGCCGCCCCGGGACTAGCTCCTGCGAGCAGTACTTC. Its translation: CASSRPGTSSCEQYF.

This clonotype was observed a few times. The chain has TRBV16 and TRBJ1-1; the D gene is possibly TRBD1 (5 bases). With 2 bases removed from V and 5 bases from J, the gap between germline ends came to 15 bases. Germline CDR1 reads KGHSY; CDR2 reads FQNENV. The CDR3 sequence is 15 residues long. In DNA, the CDR3 is TGTGCCAGCAGCCAAAGGGGTGGCGGATGGACTGAAGCTTTCTTT. This encodes CASSQRGGGWTEAFF.

The sample holds many counts of this clonotype. This sequence joins TRBV3-1 and TRBJ1-5; D remains ambiguous. V lost 1 base and J lost 0, with 7 bases in between. This CDR3 contains 15 residues. The germline gives CDR1 LGHDT, CDR2 YNNKEL (reference sequence). This CDR3 is CASSQGFFSNQPQHF. The CDR3 DNA follows: TGTGCCAGCAGCCAAGGGTTCTTTAGCAATCAGCCCCAGCATTTT.

The V gene is TRBV12-3 or TRBV12-4, the J gene TRBJ1-5; a possible D gene is TRBD1 (5 bases). The CDR3 covers 13 residues. Trimming left V 3 bases short and J 8 bases short, with 11 bases between. DNA for the CDR3: TGTGCCAGCAGTTTCAGGGTTGGAGAGCCCCAGCATTTT. This sequence encodes CASSFRVGEPQHF.

Note on this clonotype: Mismatch with germline at one junction end may stem from a read error. The chain has TRBV20-1 and TRBJ1-1; 7 bases agree with TRBD1. The germline gives CDR1 DFQATT, CDR2 SNEGSKA (reference sequence). There are 14 residues in the CDR3. The CDR3 is CSAREGAGNTEAFF. In nucleotides, the CDR3 is TGCAGCGCTAGGGAGGGGGCGGGGAACACTGAAGCTTTCTTT.

This clonotype showed up many times. The rearrangement links TRBV28 to TRBJ1-5; 9 bases fit TRBD1. CDR3 length: 15 amino acids. From germline, CDR1 is MDHEN and CDR2 SYDVKM. The V segment lost 3 bases and the J segment 5 bases; nucleotides outside the gene matches: 5. The CDR3 bases are TGTGCCAGCAGTTTGTGGGACAGGGATGATCAGCCCCAGCATTTT. Its translation is CASSLWDRDDQPQHF.

In its sample, this clonotype was seen a few times. The chain joins TRBV24-1 to TRBJ2-1, with 9 bases aligning to TRBD2. The germline gives CDR1 KGHDR, CDR2 SFDVKD. The CDR3 has 13 amino acids. J lost 7 bases, V lost 9 bases, and 6 bases had no gene match. CDR3 nucleotide sequence: TGTGCCACCGGGCGGGAGGGAGCGAATGAGCAGTTCTTC. As protein: CATGREGANEQFF.

This clonotype has ten or more counts. This chain links TRBV11-1 with TRBJ2-7; 13 positions match TRBD2. J was trimmed by 5 bases and V by 3 bases; bases with no gene match: 7. The CDR3 length is 16 residues. Germline CDR1 reads SGHAT; CDR2 reads FQDESV (reference sequence). In DNA form, the CDR3 reads TGTGCCAGCAGCTTGTCTCCGGGACTAGCGGGAAACGAGCAGTACTTC. It translates to CASSLSPGLAGNEQYF.